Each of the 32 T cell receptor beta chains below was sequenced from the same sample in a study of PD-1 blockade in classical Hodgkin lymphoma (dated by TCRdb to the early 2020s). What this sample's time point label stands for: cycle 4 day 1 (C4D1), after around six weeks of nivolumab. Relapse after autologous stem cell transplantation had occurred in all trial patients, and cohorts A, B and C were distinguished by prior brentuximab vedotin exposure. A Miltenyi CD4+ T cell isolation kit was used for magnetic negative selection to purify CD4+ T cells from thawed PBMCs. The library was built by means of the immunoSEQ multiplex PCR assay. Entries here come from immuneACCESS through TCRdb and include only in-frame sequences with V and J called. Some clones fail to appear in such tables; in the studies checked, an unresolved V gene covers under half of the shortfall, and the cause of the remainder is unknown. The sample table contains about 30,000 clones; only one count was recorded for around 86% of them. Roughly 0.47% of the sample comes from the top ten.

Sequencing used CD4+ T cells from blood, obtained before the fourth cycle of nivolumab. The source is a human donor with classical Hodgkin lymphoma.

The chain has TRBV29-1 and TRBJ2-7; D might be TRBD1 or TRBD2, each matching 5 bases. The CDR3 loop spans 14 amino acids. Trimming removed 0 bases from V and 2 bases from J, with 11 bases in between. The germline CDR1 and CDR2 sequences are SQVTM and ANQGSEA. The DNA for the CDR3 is TGCAGCGTTGAAGAGGGCCCGGGGCCCTACGAGCAGTACTTC. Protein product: CSVEEGPGPYEQYF.

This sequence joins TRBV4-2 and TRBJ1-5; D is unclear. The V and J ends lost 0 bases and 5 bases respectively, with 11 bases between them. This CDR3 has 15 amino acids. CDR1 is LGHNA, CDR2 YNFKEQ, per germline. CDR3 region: CASSQDGGEDQPQHF. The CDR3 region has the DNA TGTGCCAGCAGCCAAGATGGTGGGGAGGATCAGCCCCAGCATTTT.

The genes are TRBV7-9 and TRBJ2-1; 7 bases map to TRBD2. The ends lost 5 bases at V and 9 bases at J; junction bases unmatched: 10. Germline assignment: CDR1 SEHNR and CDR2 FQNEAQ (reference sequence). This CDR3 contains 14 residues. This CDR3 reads CASSPLGGLGEQFF. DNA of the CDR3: TGTGCCAGCAGCCCTCTGGGGGGGTTGGGTGAGCAGTTCTTC.

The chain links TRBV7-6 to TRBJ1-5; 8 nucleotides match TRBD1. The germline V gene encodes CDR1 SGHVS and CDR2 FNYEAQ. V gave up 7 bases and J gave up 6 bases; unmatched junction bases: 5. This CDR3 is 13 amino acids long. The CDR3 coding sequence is TGTGCCAGCACCTTTACAGGGGGTCAGCCCCAGCATTTT. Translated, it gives CASTFTGGQPQHF.

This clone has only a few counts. The CDR3 protein is CASKSGGSEVRYEQYF. The CDR3 DNA follows: TGTGCCAGCAAAAGCGGGGGGTCCGAGGTTAGGTACGAGCAGTACTTC. The chain joins TRBV6-4 to TRBJ2-7, with 9 positions matching TRBD2. This CDR3 comprises 16 residues. Germline CDR1 MRHNA, CDR2 SNTAGT. The junction had 14 bases not matched to a gene; V was cut back by 7 bases and J by 4 bases.

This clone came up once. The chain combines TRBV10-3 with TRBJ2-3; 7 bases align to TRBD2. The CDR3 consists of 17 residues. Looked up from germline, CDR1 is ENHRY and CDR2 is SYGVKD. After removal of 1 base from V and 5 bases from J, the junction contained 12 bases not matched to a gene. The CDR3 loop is CAISELVPGTNKDTQYF. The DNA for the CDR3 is TGTGCCATCAGTGAGTTGGTACCCGGGACTAACAAAGATACGCAGTATTTT.

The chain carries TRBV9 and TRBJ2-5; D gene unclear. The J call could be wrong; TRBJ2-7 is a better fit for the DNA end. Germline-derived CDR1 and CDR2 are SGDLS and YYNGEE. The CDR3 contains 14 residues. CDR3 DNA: TGTGCCAGCAGCGTAGCGGACCGCCCGGTCGAGCAGTACTTC. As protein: CASSVADRPVEQYF.

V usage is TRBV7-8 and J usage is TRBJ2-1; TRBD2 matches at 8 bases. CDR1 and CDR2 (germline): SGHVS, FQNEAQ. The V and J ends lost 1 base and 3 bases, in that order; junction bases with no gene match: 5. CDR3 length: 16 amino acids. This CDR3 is CASSLGPGLVYNEQFF. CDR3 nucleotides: TGTGCCAGCAGCTTAGGCCCGGGACTAGTCTACAATGAGCAGTTCTTC.

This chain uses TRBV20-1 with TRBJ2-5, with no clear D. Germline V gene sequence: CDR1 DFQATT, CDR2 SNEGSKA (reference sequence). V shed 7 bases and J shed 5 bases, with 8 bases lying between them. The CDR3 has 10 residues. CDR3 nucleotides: TGCAGTGTAGAGTCCGAGACCCAGTACTTC. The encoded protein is CSVESETQYF.

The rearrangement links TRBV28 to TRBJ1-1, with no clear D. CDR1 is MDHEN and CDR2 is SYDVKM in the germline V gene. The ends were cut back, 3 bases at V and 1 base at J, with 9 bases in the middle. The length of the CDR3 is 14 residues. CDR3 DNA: TGTGCCAGCAGTTTCGGGGTCGGGAACACTGAAGCTTTCTTT. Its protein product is CASSFGVGNTEAFF.

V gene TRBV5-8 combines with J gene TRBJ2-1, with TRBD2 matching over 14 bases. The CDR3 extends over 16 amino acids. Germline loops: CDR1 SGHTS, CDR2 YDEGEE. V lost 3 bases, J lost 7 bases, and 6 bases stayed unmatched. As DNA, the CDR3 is TGTGCCAGCAGCTCCCCGGGACTAGCGGGGGTAAATGAGCAGTTCTTC. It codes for CASSSPGLAGVNEQFF.

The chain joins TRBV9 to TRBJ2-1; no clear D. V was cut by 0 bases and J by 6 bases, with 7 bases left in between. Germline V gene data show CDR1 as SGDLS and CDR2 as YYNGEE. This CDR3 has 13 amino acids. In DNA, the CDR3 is TGTGCCAGCAGCGTAGCTCTACTCAATGAGCAGTTCTTC. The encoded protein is CASSVALLNEQFF.

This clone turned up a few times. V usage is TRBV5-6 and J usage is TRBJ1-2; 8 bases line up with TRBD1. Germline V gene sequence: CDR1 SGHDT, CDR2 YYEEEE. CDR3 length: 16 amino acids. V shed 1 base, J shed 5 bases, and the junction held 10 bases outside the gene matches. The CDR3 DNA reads TGTGCCAGCAGCTTGTGGGGGGCCGGACAGGGATATGGCTACACCTTC. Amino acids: CASSLWGAGQGYGYTF.

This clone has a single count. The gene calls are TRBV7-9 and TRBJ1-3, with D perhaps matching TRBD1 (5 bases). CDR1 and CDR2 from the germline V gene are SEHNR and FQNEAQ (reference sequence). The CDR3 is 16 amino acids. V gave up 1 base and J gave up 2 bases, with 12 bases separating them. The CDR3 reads CASSLVEGRTGNTIYF. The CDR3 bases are TGTGCCAGCAGCTTAGTAGAGGGGAGGACTGGAAACACCATATATTTT.

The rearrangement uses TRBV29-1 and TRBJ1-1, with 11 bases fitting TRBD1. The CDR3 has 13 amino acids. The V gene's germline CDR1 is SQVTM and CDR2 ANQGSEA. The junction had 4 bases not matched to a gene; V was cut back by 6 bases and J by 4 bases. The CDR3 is CSVDRGRGTEAFF. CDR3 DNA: TGCAGCGTGGACAGGGGGCGAGGCACTGAAGCTTTCTTT.

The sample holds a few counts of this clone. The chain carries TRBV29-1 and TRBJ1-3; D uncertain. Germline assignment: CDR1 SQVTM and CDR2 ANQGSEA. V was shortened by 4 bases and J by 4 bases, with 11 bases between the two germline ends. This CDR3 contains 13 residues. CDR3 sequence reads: CSVGSSLGNTIYF. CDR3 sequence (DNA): TGCAGCGTTGGGAGCTCTCTCGGAAACACCATATATTTT.

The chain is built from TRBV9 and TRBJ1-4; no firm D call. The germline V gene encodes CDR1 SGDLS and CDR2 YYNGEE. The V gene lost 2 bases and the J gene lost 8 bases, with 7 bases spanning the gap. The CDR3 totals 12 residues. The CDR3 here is CASSVDGEKLFF. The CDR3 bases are TGTGCCAGCAGCGTGGATGGAGAAAAACTGTTTTTT.

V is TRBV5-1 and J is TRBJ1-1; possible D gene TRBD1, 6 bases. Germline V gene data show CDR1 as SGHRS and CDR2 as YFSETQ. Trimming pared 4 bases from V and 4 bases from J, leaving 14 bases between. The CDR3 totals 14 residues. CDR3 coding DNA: TGCGCCAGCAGCGTGACCAGGGGTATCACTGAAGCTTTCTTT. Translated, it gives CASSVTRGITEAFF.

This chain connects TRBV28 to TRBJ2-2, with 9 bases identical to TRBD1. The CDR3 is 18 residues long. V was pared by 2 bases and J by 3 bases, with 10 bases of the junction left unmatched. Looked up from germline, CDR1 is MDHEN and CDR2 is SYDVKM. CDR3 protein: CASSLGILRQGDTGELFF. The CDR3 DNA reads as TGTGCCAGCAGTTTAGGGATCCTCAGACAGGGGGACACCGGGGAGCTGTTTTTT.

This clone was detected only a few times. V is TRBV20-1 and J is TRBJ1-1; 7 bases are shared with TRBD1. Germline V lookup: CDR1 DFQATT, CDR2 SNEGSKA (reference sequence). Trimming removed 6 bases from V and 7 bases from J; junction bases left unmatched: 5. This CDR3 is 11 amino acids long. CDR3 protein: CSATGQYEAFF. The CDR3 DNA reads TGCAGTGCGACGGGACAGTATGAAGCTTTCTTT.

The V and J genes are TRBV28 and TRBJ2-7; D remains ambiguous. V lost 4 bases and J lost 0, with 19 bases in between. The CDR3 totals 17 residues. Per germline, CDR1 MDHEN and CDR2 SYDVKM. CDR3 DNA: TGTGCCAGCAGTTCCCCCGCCAAGACGGCCGACTCCTACGAGCAGTACTTC. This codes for CASSSPAKTADSYEQYF.

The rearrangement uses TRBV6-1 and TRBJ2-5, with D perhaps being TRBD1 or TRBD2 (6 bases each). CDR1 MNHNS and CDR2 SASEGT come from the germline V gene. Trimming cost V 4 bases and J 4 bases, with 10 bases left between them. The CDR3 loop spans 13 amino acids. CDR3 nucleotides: TGTGCCAGCAGTGTCAGGGGAGGAGAGACCCAGTACTTC. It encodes CASSVRGGETQYF.

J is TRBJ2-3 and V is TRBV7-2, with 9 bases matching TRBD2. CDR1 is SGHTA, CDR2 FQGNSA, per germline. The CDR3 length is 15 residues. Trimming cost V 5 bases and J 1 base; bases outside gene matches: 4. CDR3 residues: CASSPVAGGTDTQYF. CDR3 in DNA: TGTGCCAGCAGCCCGGTAGCGGGGGGCACAGATACGCAGTATTTT.

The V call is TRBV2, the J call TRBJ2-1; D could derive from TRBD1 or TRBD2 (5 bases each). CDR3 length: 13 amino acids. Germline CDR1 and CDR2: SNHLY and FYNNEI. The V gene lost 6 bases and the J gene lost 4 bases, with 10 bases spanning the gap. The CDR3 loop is CASRRGVYNEQFF. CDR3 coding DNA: TGTGCCAGCAGGAGGGGCGTGTACAATGAGCAGTTCTTC.

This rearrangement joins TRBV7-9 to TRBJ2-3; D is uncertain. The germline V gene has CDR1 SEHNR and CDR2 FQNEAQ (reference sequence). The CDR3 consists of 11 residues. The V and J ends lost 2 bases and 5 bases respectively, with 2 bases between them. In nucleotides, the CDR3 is TGTGCCAGCAGCTTAAGAGATACGCAGTATTTT. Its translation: CASSLRDTQYF.

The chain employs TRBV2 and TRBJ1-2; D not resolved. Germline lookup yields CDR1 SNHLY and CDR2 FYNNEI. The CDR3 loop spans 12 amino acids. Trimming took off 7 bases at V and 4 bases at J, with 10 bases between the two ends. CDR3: CASTGWTYGYTF. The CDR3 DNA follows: TGTGCCAGCACGGGTTGGACCTATGGCTACACCTTC.

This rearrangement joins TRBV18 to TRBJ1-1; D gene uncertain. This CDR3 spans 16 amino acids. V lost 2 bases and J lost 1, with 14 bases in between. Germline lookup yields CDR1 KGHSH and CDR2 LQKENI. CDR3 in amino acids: CASSPGGVPRNTEAFF. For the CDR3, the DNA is TGTGCCAGCTCACCAGGCGGGGTTCCGAGGAACACTGAAGCTTTCTTT.

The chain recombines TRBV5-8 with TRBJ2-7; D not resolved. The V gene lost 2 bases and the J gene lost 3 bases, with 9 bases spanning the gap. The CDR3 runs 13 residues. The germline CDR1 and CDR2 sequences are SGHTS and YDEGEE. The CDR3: CASSFFGGYEQYF. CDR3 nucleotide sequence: TGTGCCAGCAGCTTTTTTGGCGGCTACGAGCAGTACTTC.

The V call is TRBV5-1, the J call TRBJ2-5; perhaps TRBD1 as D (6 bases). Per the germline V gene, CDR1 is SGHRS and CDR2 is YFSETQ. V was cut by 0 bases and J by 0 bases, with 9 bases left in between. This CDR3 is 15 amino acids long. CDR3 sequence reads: CASSLGTDHQETQYF. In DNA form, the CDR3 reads TGCGCCAGCAGCTTGGGGACAGACCACCAAGAGACCCAGTACTTC.

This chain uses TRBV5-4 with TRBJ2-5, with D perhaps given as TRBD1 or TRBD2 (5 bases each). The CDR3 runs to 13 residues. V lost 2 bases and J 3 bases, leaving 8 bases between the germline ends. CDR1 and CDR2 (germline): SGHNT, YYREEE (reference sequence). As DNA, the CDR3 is TGTGCCAGCAGCTTAGGGGAGAAAGAGACCCAGTACTTC. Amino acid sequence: CASSLGEKETQYF.

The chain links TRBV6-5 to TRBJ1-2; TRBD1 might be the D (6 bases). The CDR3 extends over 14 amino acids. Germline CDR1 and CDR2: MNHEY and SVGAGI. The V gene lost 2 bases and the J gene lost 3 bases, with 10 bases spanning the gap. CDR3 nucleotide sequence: TGTGCCAGCAGTTACGGCCGACAGGACTATGGCTACACCTTC. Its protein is CASSYGRQDYGYTF.

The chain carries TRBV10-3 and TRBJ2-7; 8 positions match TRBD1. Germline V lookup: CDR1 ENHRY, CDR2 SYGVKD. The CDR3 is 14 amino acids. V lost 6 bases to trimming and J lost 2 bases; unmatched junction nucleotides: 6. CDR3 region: CAIRGQGAPYEQYF. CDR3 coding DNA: TGTGCCATCAGGGGGCAGGGGGCTCCCTACGAGCAGTACTTC.